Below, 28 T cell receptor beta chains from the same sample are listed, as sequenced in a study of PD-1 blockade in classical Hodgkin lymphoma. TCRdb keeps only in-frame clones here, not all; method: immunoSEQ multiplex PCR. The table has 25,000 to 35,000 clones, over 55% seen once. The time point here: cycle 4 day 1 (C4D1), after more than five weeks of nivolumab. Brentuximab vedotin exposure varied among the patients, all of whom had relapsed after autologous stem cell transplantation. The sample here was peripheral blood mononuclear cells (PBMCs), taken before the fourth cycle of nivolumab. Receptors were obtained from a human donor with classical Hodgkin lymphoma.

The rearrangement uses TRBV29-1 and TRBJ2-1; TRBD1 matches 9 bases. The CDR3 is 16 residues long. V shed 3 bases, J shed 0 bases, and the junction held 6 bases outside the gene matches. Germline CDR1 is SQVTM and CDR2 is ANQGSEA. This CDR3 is CSVETDRGNSYNEQFF. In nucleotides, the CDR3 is TGCAGCGTTGAGACGGACAGGGGTAACTCCTACAATGAGCAGTTCTTC.

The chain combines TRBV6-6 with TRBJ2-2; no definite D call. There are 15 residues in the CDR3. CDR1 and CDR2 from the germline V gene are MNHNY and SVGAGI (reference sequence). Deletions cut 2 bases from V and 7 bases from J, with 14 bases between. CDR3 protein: CASSYPFEGFGELFF. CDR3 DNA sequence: TGTGCCAGCAGTTACCCTTTTGAAGGGTTCGGGGAGCTGTTTTTT.

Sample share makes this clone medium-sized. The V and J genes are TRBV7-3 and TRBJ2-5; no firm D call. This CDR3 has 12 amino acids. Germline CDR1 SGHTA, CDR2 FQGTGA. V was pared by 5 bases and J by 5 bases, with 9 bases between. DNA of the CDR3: TGTGCCAGCAGCGCCCCTGGGGAGACCCAGTACTTC. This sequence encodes CASSAPGETQYF.

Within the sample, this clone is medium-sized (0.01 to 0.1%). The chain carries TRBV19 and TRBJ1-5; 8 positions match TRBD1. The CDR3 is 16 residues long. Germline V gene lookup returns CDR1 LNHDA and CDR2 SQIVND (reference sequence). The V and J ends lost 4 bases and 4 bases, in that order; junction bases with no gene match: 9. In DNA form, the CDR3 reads TGTGCCAGTAGTAGTGGACAGGGTGGGTTAAATCAGCCCCAGCATTTT. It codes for CASSSGQGGLNQPQHF.

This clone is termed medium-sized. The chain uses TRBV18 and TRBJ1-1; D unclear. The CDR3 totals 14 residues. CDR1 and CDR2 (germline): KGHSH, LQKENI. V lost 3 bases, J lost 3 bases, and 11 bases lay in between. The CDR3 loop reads CASSPTGYYTEAFF. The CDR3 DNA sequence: TGTGCCAGCTCACCGACGGGATATTACACTGAAGCTTTCTTT.

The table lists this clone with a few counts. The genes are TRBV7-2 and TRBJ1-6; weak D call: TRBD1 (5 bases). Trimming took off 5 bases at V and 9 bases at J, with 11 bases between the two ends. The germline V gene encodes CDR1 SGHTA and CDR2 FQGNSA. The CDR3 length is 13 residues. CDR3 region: CASSVTGISPLHF. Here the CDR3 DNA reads TGTGCCAGCAGCGTAACAGGAATTTCACCCCTCCACTTT.

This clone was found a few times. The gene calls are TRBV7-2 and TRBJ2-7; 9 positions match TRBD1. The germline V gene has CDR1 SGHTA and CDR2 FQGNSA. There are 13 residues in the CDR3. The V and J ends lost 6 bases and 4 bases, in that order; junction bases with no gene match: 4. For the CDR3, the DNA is TGTGCCAGCAGGTCGACAGGGGGATACGAGCAGTACTTC. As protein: CASRSTGGYEQYF.

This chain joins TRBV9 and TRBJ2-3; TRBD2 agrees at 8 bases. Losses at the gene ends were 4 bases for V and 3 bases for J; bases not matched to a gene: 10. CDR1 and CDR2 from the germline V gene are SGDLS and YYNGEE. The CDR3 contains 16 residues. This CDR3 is CASSPHGSGNTDTQYF. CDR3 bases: TGTGCCAGCAGCCCTCATGGTAGCGGGAATACAGATACGCAGTATTTT.

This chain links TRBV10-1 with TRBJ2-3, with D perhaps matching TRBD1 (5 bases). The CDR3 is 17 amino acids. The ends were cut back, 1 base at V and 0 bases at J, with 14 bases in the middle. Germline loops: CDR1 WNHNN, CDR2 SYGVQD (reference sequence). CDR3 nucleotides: TGCGCCAGCAGTGAGTGGTGGGCAGGGCCTAGCACAGATACGCAGTATTTT. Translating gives CASSEWWAGPSTDTQYF.

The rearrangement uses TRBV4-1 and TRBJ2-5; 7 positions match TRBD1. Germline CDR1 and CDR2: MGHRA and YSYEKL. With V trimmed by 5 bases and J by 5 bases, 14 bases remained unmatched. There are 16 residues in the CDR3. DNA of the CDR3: TGCGCCAGCAGCGAATCCCCGACAGGGTCTGGGGAGACCCAGTACTTC. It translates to CASSESPTGSGETQYF.

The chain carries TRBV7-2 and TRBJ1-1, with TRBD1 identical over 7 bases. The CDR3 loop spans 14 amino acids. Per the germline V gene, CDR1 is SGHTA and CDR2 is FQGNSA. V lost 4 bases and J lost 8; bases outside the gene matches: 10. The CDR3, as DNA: TGTGCCAGCAGCTCCTGGACAGGTCCCGCGGAAGCTTTCTTT. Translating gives CASSSWTGPAEAFF.

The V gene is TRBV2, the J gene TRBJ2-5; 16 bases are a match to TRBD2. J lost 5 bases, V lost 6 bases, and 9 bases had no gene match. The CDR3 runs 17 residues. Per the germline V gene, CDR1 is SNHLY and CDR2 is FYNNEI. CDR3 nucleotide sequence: TGTGCCAGCAGCGATTCCGGGACTAGCGGGAGGGGGGAGACCCAGTACTTC. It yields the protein CASSDSGTSGRGETQYF.

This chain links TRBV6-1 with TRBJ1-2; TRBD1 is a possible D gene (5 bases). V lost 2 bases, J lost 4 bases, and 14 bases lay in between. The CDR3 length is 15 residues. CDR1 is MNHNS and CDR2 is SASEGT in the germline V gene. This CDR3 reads CASSEWGVYGYGYTF. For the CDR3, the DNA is TGTGCCAGCAGTGAATGGGGGGTGTACGGCTATGGCTACACCTTC.

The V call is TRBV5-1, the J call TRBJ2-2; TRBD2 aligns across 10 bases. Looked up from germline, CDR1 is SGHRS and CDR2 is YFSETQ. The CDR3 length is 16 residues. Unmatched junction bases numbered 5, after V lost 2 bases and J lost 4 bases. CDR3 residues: CASSLTSGDRTGELFF. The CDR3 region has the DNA TGCGCCAGCAGCTTAACTAGCGGGGACCGCACCGGGGAGCTGTTTTTT.

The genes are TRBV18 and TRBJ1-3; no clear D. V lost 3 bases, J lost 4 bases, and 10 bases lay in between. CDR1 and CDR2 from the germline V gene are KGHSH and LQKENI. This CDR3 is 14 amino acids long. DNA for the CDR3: TGTGCCAGCTCACCCCGGGCGGGAGGAAACACCATATATTTT. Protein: CASSPRAGGNTIYF.

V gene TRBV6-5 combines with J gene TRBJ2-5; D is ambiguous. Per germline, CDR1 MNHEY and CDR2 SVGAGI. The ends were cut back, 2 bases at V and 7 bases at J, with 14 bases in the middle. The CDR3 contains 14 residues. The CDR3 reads CASSYPNVAVTQYF. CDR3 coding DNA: TGTGCCAGCAGTTACCCGAACGTTGCTGTGACCCAGTACTTC.

The CDR3 is CAGTVNTEAFF. The CDR3 DNA reads as TGTGCGGGGACCGTGAACACTGAAGCTTTCTTT. The rearrangement joins TRBV30 to TRBJ1-1; D is possibly TRBD1 (5 bases). The germline V gene encodes CDR1 GTSNPN and CDR2 SVGIG (reference sequence). CDR3 length: 11 amino acids.

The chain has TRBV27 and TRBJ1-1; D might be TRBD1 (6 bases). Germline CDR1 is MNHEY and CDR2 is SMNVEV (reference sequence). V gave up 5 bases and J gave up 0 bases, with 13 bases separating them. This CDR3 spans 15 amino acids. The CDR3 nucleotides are TGTGCCAGCAGTCTTCAGGGGAACATGAACACTGAAGCTTTCTTT. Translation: CASSLQGNMNTEAFF.

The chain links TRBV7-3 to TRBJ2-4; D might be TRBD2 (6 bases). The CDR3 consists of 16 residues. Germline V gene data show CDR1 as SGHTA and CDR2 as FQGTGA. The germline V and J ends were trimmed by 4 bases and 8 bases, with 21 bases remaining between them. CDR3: CASSWGPGVDEDIQYF. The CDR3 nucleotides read TGTGCCAGCAGCTGGGGCCCGGGGGTAGATGAGGACATTCAGTACTTC.

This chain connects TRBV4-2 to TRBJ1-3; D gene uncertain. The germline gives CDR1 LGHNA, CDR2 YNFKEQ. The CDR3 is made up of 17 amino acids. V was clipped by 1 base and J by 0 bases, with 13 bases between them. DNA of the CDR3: TGTGCCAGCAGCCAAGCCGGCTATGCTAGCTCTGGAAACACCATATATTTT. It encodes CASSQAGYASSGNTIYF.

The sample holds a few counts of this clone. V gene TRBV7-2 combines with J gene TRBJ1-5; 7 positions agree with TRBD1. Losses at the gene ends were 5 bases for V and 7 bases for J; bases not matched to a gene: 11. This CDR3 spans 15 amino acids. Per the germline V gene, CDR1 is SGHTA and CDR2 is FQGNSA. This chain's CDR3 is CASSPWRGQGQPQHF. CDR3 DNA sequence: TGTGCCAGCAGCCCATGGAGGGGGCAGGGGCAGCCCCAGCATTTT.

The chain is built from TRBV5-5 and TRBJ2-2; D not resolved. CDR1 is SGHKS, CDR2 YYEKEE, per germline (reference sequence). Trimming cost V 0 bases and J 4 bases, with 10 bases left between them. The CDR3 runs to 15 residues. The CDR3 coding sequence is TGTGCCAGCAGCTTGGTAGTAGCCGCCACCGGGGAGCTGTTTTTT. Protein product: CASSLVVAATGELFF.

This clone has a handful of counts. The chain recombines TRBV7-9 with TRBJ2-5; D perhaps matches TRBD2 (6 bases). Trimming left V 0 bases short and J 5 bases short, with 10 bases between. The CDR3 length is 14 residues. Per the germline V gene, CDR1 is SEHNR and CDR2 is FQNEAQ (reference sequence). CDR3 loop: CASSLAGAGETQYF. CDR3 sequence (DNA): TGTGCCAGCAGCTTAGCAGGGGCGGGGGAGACCCAGTACTTC.

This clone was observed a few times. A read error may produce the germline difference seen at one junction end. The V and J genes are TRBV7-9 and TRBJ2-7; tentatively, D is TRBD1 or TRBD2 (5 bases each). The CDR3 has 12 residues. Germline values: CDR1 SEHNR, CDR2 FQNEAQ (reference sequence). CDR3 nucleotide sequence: TGTGCCAGCAGCCTCGAGGGGCCGAATCTCGACTTC. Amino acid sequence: CASSLEGPNLDF.

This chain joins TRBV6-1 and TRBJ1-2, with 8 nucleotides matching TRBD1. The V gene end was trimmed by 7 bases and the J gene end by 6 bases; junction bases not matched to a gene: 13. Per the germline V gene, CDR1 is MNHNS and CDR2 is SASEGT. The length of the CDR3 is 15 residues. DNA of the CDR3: TGTGCCAGCACCAGGACAGGGTCCCCCCGCGATGGCTACACCTTC. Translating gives CASTRTGSPRDGYTF.

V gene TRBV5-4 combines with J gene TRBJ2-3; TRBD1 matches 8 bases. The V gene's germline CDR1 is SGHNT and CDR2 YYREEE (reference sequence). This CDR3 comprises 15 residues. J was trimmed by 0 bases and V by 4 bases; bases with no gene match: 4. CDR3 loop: CASSIRGLSTDTQYF. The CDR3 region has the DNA TGTGCCAGCAGCATCAGGGGGCTGAGCACAGATACGCAGTATTTT.

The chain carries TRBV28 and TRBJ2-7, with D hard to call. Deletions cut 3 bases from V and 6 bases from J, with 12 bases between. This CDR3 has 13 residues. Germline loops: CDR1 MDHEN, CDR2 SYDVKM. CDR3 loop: CASSFGPRVEQYF. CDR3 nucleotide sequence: TGTGCCAGCAGTTTTGGCCCCCGGGTCGAGCAGTACTTC.

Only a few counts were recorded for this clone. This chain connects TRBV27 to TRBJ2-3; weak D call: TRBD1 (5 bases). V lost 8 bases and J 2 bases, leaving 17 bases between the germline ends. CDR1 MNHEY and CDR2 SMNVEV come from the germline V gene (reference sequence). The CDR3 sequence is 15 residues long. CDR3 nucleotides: TGTGCCAGCGGATCTTCAGGGTATCCCACAGATACGCAGTATTTT. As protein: CASGSSGYPTDTQYF.